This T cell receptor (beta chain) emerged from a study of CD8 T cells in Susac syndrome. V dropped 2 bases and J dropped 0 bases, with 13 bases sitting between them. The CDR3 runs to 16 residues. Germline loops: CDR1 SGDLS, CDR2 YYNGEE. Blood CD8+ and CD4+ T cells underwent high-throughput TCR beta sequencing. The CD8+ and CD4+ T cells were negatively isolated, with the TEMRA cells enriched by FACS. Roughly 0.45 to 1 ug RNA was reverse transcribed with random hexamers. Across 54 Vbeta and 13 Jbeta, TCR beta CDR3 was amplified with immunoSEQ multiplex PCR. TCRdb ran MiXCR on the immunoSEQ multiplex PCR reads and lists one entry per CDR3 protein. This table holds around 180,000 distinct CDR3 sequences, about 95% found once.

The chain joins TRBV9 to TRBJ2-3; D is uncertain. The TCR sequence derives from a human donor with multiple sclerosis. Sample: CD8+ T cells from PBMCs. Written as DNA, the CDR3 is TGTGCCAGCAGCGTTGGGAATGGTCAAAGCACAGATACGCAGTATTTT. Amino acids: CASSVGNGQSTDTQYF. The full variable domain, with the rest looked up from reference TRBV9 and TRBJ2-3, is DSGVTQTPKHLITATGQRVTLRCSPRSGDLSVYWYQQSLDQGLQFLIQYYNGEERAKGNILERFSAQQFPDLHSELNLSSLELGDSALYFCASSVGNGQSTDTQYFGPGTRLTVL.